The TCR beta chain under discussion was sequenced for a study of cytomegalovirus exposure and HLA in healthy donors. The V gene's germline CDR1 is GTSNPN and CDR2 SVGIG (reference sequence). The CDR3 covers 15 residues. Trimming left V 2 bases short and J 0 bases short, with 11 bases between. These donors, healthy bone marrow donors, were studied. The study ran its PCR with 60 Vbeta and 13 Jbeta primers. The method was immunoSEQ multiplex PCR; TCRdb's version includes in-frame clones alone and lacks a portion of them. The table includes fewer than 200,000 clones, 65% to 85% detected once. The rearrangement uses TRBV30 and TRBJ1-3; D is possibly TRBD1 (6 bases). The clonotype originates from a woman in her forties or fifties in good health and CMV-seropositive. The sample comprised PBMCs. CDR3 nucleotides: TGTGCCTGGAGTCCCGGACAGTTCTCTGGAAACACCATATATTTT. Its protein is CAWSPGQFSGNTIYF.